The 24 T cell receptor beta chains given below trace back to one sample, sequenced in a study of cytomegalovirus exposure and HLA in healthy donors (dated by TCRdb to the late 2010s). The library came from the immunoSEQ multiplex PCR assay. As stored in TCRdb, this immuneACCESS dataset retains in-frame rearrangements with V and J assigned. A fraction of the clones does not appear; measured against another copy, unresolved V genes explain less than half of the discrepancy, and the remainder lacks a known reason. The sample table shows tens of thousands of clones, and 88% are seen once. The ten largest clones represent less than 7% of the sample. Sequencing was done on a sample of PBMCs. The receptors here all came from a woman in her twenties or thirties in good health and CMV-seronegative.

The chain carries TRBV9 and TRBJ2-1; 7 bases agree with TRBD2. The V gene end was trimmed by 4 bases and the J gene end by 7 bases; junction bases not matched to a gene: 8. The CDR3 is 14 amino acids. The V gene's germline CDR1 is SGDLS and CDR2 YYNGEE. CDR3 in DNA: TGTGCCAGCAGCCCGGAGGGAGGGCCGAATGAGCAGTTCTTC. Translating it yields CASSPEGGPNEQFF.

V is TRBV6-1 and J is TRBJ1-1; 9 bases align to TRBD1. V gave up 4 bases and J gave up 2 bases; unmatched junction bases: 5. Germline V gene sequence: CDR1 MNHNS, CDR2 SASEGT. This CDR3 comprises 15 residues. The CDR3 DNA is TGTGCCAGCAGTGGCCCGGGACAGGGCAACACTGAAGCTTTCTTT. Amino acid sequence: CASSGPGQGNTEAFF.

V is TRBV5-1 and J is TRBJ2-7; 14 bases are shared with TRBD2. In germline, CDR1 is SGHRS, CDR2 YFSETQ. There are 16 residues in the CDR3. The trim removed 0 bases at V and 6 bases at J, leaving 5 bases unmatched. The CDR3 DNA sequence: TGCGCCAGCAGCTTGGGGGGGGGACTAGCGGGAGTCGAGCAGTACTTC. This gives the protein CASSLGGGLAGVEQYF.

This chain joins TRBV19 and TRBJ1-2; 7 bases align to TRBD1. CDR3 length: 12 residues. The trim removed 9 bases at V and 4 bases at J, leaving 5 bases unmatched. CDR1 is LNHDA, CDR2 SQIVND, per germline (reference sequence). CDR3 protein: CASWTGVYGYTF. The CDR3 DNA is TGTGCCAGCTGGACAGGTGTCTATGGCTACACCTTC.

The chain couples TRBV11-2 to TRBJ2-7; possibly TRBD2 for D (5 bases). Germline V gives CDR1 SGHAT, CDR2 FQNNGV. The V gene lost 3 bases and the J gene lost 2 bases, with 8 bases spanning the gap. This CDR3 contains 13 residues. CDR3 protein: CASSFTGTYEQYF. Here the CDR3 DNA reads TGTGCCAGCAGCTTTACGGGGACCTACGAGCAGTACTTC.

This chain connects TRBV18 to TRBJ1-1; 8 bases align to TRBD1. Trimming cost V 9 bases and J 0 bases; bases outside gene matches: 15. CDR1 and CDR2 (germline): KGHSH, LQKENI. This CDR3 region has 17 residues. The CDR3, as DNA: TGTGCCAGTTCCCCAACGCAGGGGGCTATTATGAACACTGAAGCTTTCTTT. This gives the protein CASSPTQGAIMNTEAFF.

This clone was recorded only once. CDR3 sequence reads: CATSRVPGGGIGYGYTF. The CDR3 DNA reads TGTGCCACCAGCAGAGTCCCCGGTGGAGGGATTGGGTATGGCTACACCTTC. This sequence joins TRBV15 and TRBJ1-2; D unclear. V lost 1 base and J 5 bases, leaving 20 bases between the germline ends. Germline-derived CDR1 and CDR2 are LNHNV and YYDKDF (reference sequence). CDR3 length: 17 residues.

V and J are TRBV7-9 and TRBJ2-1; D ambiguous. Per the germline V gene, CDR1 is SEHNR and CDR2 is FQNEAQ (reference sequence). The CDR3 is made up of 12 amino acids. With 7 bases removed from V and 5 bases from J, the gap between germline ends came to 9 bases. This CDR3 is CASTRSDNEQFF. The CDR3 DNA follows: TGTGCCAGCACTCGCTCGGACAATGAGCAGTTCTTC.

The rearrangement uses TRBV5-4 and TRBJ2-1, with a possible D match to TRBD2 (6 bases). Germline-derived CDR1 and CDR2 are SGHNT and YYREEE (reference sequence). V was pared by 2 bases and J by 2 bases, with 11 bases between. The CDR3 is 15 amino acids. The CDR3 loop is CASSFGTLTYNEQFF. The CDR3 DNA is TGTGCCAGCAGCTTTGGGACTCTGACCTACAATGAGCAGTTCTTC.

The chain joins TRBV9 to TRBJ2-1, with D possibly TRBD2 on 6 matching bases. There are 15 residues in the CDR3. V lost 0 bases to trimming and J lost 3 bases, with 10 bases between them. Germline CDR1 and CDR2: SGDLS and YYNGEE. The CDR3 sequence: CASSVDGSNYNEQFF. Written as DNA, the CDR3 is TGTGCCAGCAGCGTAGACGGGAGCAACTACAATGAGCAGTTCTTC.

This chain connects TRBV27 to TRBJ1-2, with D maybe TRBD1 (5 bases). Trimming took 0 bases from V and 7 from J, leaving 18 bases between them. CDR1 is MNHEY, CDR2 SMNVEV, per germline (reference sequence). The CDR3 contains 16 residues. CDR3 DNA: TGTGCCAGCAGTTTATCGACCCTCTCAGGGCCGGGTGGCTACACCTTC. It specifies CASSLSTLSGPGGYTF.

V is TRBV2 and J is TRBJ1-5; D is uncertain. Germline CDR1 SNHLY, CDR2 FYNNEI. The CDR3 covers 14 residues. V lost 8 bases and J 6 bases, leaving 17 bases between the germline ends. CDR3: CASCGEGMAQPQHF. CDR3 coding DNA: TGTGCCAGCTGTGGTGAGGGTATGGCTCAGCCCCAGCATTTT.

V and J are TRBV27 and TRBJ2-7, with D possibly TRBD1 on 6 matching bases. Germline-derived CDR1 and CDR2 are MNHEY and SMNVEV (reference sequence). The CDR3 spans 11 residues. The germline V and J ends were trimmed by 3 bases and 7 bases, with 7 bases remaining between them. The CDR3 protein is CASSLGAEQYF. CDR3 coding DNA: TGTGCCAGCAGTTTGGGGGCGGAGCAGTACTTC.

The chain recombines TRBV5-1 with TRBJ2-1; 13 nucleotides agree with TRBD2. V shed 5 bases, J shed 1 base, and the junction held 6 bases outside the gene matches. This CDR3 spans 17 amino acids. Germline loops: CDR1 SGHRS, CDR2 YFSETQ. CDR3 residues: CASRLAGGAQSYNEQFF. In nucleotides, the CDR3 is TGCGCCAGCAGACTAGCGGGAGGGGCCCAATCCTACAATGAGCAGTTCTTC.

This clone turned up a few times. The genes are TRBV19 and TRBJ2-3, with D tentatively TRBD1 (5 bases). V lost 5 bases to trimming and J lost 0 bases, with 9 bases between them. CDR3 length: 14 amino acids. Germline CDR1 reads LNHDA; CDR2 reads SQIVND (reference sequence). The CDR3 sequence: CASSRQTSTDTQYF. The CDR3 DNA follows: TGTGCCAGTAGTCGACAGACTAGCACAGATACGCAGTATTTT.

The chain couples TRBV13 to TRBJ2-1; 12 positions match TRBD2. From germline, CDR1 is PRHDT and CDR2 FYEKMQ (reference sequence). The CDR3 totals 17 residues. V gave up 6 bases and J gave up 7 bases; unmatched junction bases: 13. CDR3 protein: CASRKGLAGGRVNEQFF. CDR3 DNA: TGTGCCAGCAGAAAAGGTCTAGCGGGAGGGAGAGTGAATGAGCAGTTCTTC.

The V and J genes are TRBV7-9 and TRBJ2-2, with 7 bases lining up with TRBD1. V trimming: 5 bases; J trimming: 2 bases; junction bases outside the gene matches: 8. Germline values: CDR1 SEHNR, CDR2 FQNEAQ (reference sequence). The CDR3 spans 16 residues. The CDR3 is CASSDSRQGNTGELFF. The CDR3, as DNA: TGTGCCAGCAGCGACAGCCGACAGGGTAACACCGGGGAGCTGTTTTTT.

CDR3 amino acids: CASSKAYTSRDRVGANVLTF. The CDR3 DNA reads TGTGCCAGCAGCAAAGCCTATACGTCCCGGGACAGGGTTGGGGCCAACGTCCTGACTTTC. The chain recombines TRBV21-1 with TRBJ2-6; the listed D gene, TRBD1, was not tested against the DNA. TRBV21-1 is given as a pseudogene. The CDR3 loop spans 20 amino acids.

The chain employs TRBV28 and TRBJ2-7, with TRBD2 as a possible D gene (6 bases). The germline CDR1 and CDR2 sequences are MDHEN and SYDVKM. The germline V and J ends were trimmed by 1 base and 5 bases, with 18 bases remaining between them. The length of the CDR3 is 16 residues. CDR3 DNA sequence: TGTGCCAGCAGTTTATCCTCGGGAGTAATAGTAGACGAGCAGTACTTC. This codes for CASSLSSGVIVDEQYF.

The V call is TRBV15, the J call TRBJ2-1, with D uncertain. Trimming took off 1 base at V and 7 bases at J, with 17 bases between the two ends. CDR3 length: 16 amino acids. CDR1 is LNHNV, CDR2 YYDKDF, per germline (reference sequence). This CDR3 reads CATSRVRVEVRNEQFF. CDR3 coding DNA: TGTGCCACCAGCAGAGTCCGGGTGGAAGTACGTAATGAGCAGTTCTTC.

V gene TRBV5-1 combines with J gene TRBJ2-1, with 14 bases lining up with TRBD2. Germline-derived CDR1 and CDR2 are SGHRS and YFSETQ. The V and J ends lost 4 bases and 4 bases, in that order; junction bases with no gene match: 7. The CDR3 has 17 residues. CDR3 sequence (DNA): TGCGCCAGCAGCCATAGGACTAGCGGGAGGAAATACAATGAGCAGTTCTTC. Its protein product is CASSHRTSGRKYNEQFF.

This chain connects TRBV28 to TRBJ1-1; weak D call: TRBD1 (5 bases). The germline V gene has CDR1 MDHEN and CDR2 SYDVKM. V lost 2 bases, J lost 0 bases, and 13 bases lay in between. The CDR3 consists of 16 residues. CDR3 nucleotides: TGTGCCAGCAGTTTAGGCGGGGGGGTATTGAACACTGAAGCTTTCTTT. Protein: CASSLGGGVLNTEAFF.

The chain links TRBV19 to TRBJ2-3; the D gene is possibly TRBD1 (6 bases). CDR3 length equals 16 residues. Looked up from germline, CDR1 is LNHDA and CDR2 is SQIVND (reference sequence). Trimming shortened V by 5 bases and J by 2 bases, and 17 bases separated the two germline ends. The CDR3 protein is CASSPQGRRTTDTQYF. CDR3 DNA: TGTGCCAGTAGTCCCCAGGGGCGCCGAACCACAGATACGCAGTATTTT.

As regards this clone: A junction boundary mismatches the germline segment, possibly from a read error. V usage is TRBV4-2 and J usage is TRBJ2-3, with 10 bases that match TRBD2. The CDR3 runs 18 residues. Germline CDR1 and CDR2: LGHNA and YNFKEQ. The CDR3 sequence: CASTQAPSGRLSTDTQYF. For the CDR3, the DNA is TGTGCCAGCACCCAAGCCCCTAGCGGGAGATTGAGCACAGATACGCAGTATTTT.